The entry below describes one TCR beta chain. Its matching antigen is unknown. This entry belongs to a study of CD8+CD57+ T cells in acquired aplastic anemia. Study summary: Sorted CD4+ and CD8+ cells yielded around 3.2 ug of DNA on average.

Patients included in sequencing had previously demonstrated CD8+CD57+ cell expansion by flow cytometry. All patients were therapy-naive when blood was sampled. General study points: The study found no significant CD8+ Simpson's diversity difference between patients and controls. Approximately 28 CD8+ CDR3 sequences were shared between patients and controls.

The TCR beta profiling, which covered VDJ combination and CDR3 sequence, was carried out using genomic DNA as the template. TCRdb reprocessed the reads via MiXCR and lists one record per CDR3 protein. Found here are 170,000 or so distinct CDR3 sequences, roughly 63% of them singletons; the top ten hold 42%. Germline CDR1 LNHDA, CDR2 SQIVND (reference sequence). The CDR3 length is 13 residues. Trimming removed 5 bases from V and 12 bases from J, with 19 bases in between. The sample was sorted CD4+, CD8+, or CD8+CD57+ T cells (not recorded which) from PBMCs. This receptor was obtained from a human donor with aplastic anemia. The V and J genes are TRBV19 and TRBJ1-2; possibly TRBD1 for D (6 bases). CDR3 region: CASSSSSGGANTF. As DNA, the CDR3 is TGTGCCAGTAGTTCGTCTAGCGGGGGGGCAAACACCTTC.